The 28 T cell receptor beta chains listed next were all sequenced from one sample in a study of blood T cell repertoires in COVID-19. Method: immunoSEQ multiplex PCR; TCRdb's copy keeps in-frame clones and lacks some. The sample consists of some 220,000 clones, 88% of them appearing once. The sequenced sample was PBMCs or T cells enriched from blood (not recorded which). The receptor set was obtained from a woman aged 25-40 years who had recovered from COVID-19.

The chain employs TRBV5-4 and TRBJ1-2; D possibly corresponds to TRBD1 (5 bases). The length of the CDR3 is 15 residues. The germline V gene encodes CDR1 SGHNT and CDR2 YYREEE (reference sequence). V was shortened by 3 bases and J by 0 bases, with 12 bases between the two germline ends. Here the CDR3 reads CASSSRTYSNYGYTF. The CDR3 nucleotides read TGTGCCAGCAGCTCTCGGACATATTCTAACTATGGCTACACCTTC.

This chain links TRBV29-1 with TRBJ2-5; D may be TRBD1 (6 bases). CDR3 length equals 12 residues. Trimming stripped 4 bases from V and 4 bases from J, with 10 bases between. The germline V gene encodes CDR1 SQVTM and CDR2 ANQGSEA. The CDR3 nucleotides read TGCAGCGTTGGGGGGCCAAGAGAGACCCAGTACTTC. Residues: CSVGGPRETQYF.

This clone was counted a few times. Here the CDR3 reads CASNRGANYGYTF. CDR3 sequence (DNA): TGTGCCTCCAACAGGGGGGCTAACTATGGCTACACCTTC. The V gene is TRBV30, the J gene TRBJ1-2, with 8 bases aligning to TRBD1. Germline-derived CDR1 and CDR2 are GTSNPN and SVGIG (reference sequence). CDR3 length: 13 amino acids. After removal of 7 bases from V and 0 bases from J, the junction contained 4 bases not matched to a gene.

The chain is built from TRBV29-1 and TRBJ1-2; the D gene is possibly TRBD1 (6 bases). Germline-derived CDR1 and CDR2 are SQVTM and ANQGSEA. V was clipped by 0 bases and J by 7 bases, with 18 bases between them. The CDR3 has 15 residues. CDR3 DNA: TGCAGCGTTGAAGATTACAGGGTGGAGAGCGGTGGCTACACCTTC. Amino acid sequence: CSVEDYRVESGGYTF.

J is TRBJ2-1 and V is TRBV5-6, with TRBD2 identical over 11 bases. There are 18 residues in the CDR3. Germline CDR1 SGHDT, CDR2 YYEEEE. J was trimmed by 1 base and V by 0 bases; bases with no gene match: 6. Written as DNA, the CDR3 is TGTGCCAGCAGCTTGGTACTAGCGGGGGCCCTTTCCTACAATGAGCAGTTCTTC. Its protein product is CASSLVLAGALSYNEQFF.

V and J are TRBV19 and TRBJ1-1; 7 nucleotides match TRBD1. The germline V gene encodes CDR1 LNHDA and CDR2 SQIVND (reference sequence). The CDR3 contains 13 residues. Trimming at V came to 5 bases and at J to 7 bases, leaving 7 bases not matched to a gene. The CDR3 loop is CASSLGTASEAFF. For the CDR3, the DNA is TGTGCCAGTAGTCTCGGGACAGCCAGTGAAGCTTTCTTT.

This clone was observed a handful of times. This sequence joins TRBV5-5 and TRBJ2-7; no clear D. Germline V gene lookup returns CDR1 SGHKS and CDR2 YYEKEE (reference sequence). This CDR3 is 12 amino acids long. The V and J ends lost 0 bases and 9 bases respectively, with 10 bases between them. In nucleotides, the CDR3 is TGTGCCAGCAGCTTGGATTGGTCCGGGCAGTACTTC. As protein: CASSLDWSGQYF.

This chain links TRBV19 with TRBJ1-1; maybe TRBD1 (6 bases). V lost 11 bases to trimming and J lost 7 bases, with 20 bases between them. Per the germline V gene, CDR1 is LNHDA and CDR2 is SQIVND (reference sequence). The CDR3 is made up of 13 amino acids. CDR3 DNA: TGTGCCGTCTTATCTTACAGGGTTGGTGAAGCTTTCTTT. Amino acid sequence: CAVLSYRVGEAFF.

The chain recombines TRBV4-2 with TRBJ2-1, with TRBD2 identical over 10 bases. CDR3 length equals 19 residues. Losses at the gene ends were 2 bases for V and 3 bases for J; bases not matched to a gene: 13. The V gene's germline CDR1 is LGHNA and CDR2 YNFKEQ. As DNA, the CDR3 is TGTGCCAGCAGCCAAAGTCCCCTAGCGGGGGCCGGATACTACAATGAGCAGTTCTTC. It yields the protein CASSQSPLAGAGYYNEQFF.

The J gene is TRBJ1-2, the V gene TRBV15, with TRBD1 identical over 8 bases. Germline V CDR1 and CDR2: LNHNV, YYDKDF (reference sequence). V lost 1 base to trimming and J lost 2 bases; unmatched junction nucleotides: 6. The CDR3 consists of 16 residues. This chain's CDR3 is CATSRVPGGENYGYTF. Here the CDR3 DNA reads TGTGCCACCAGCAGAGTACCAGGGGGCGAAAACTATGGCTACACCTTC.

The V call is TRBV7-9, the J call TRBJ1-1, with D possibly being TRBD1 (5 bases). Germline V CDR1 and CDR2: SEHNR, FQNEAQ (reference sequence). Trimming removed 1 base from V and 3 bases from J, with 9 bases in between. The CDR3 extends over 14 amino acids. The CDR3 is CASSLGQPYTEAFF. Here the CDR3 DNA reads TGTGCCAGCAGCTTAGGACAGCCATACACTGAAGCTTTCTTT.

This clone was detected a few times. This chain joins TRBV7-9 and TRBJ1-3; a possible D gene is TRBD1 (5 bases). The CDR3 sequence is 16 residues long. The V gene lost 5 bases and the J gene lost 0 bases, with 14 bases spanning the gap. CDR1 and CDR2 from the germline V gene are SEHNR and FQNEAQ (reference sequence). This CDR3 reads CASSQQNRYSGNTIYF. DNA of the CDR3: TGTGCCAGCAGCCAACAAAACAGGTACTCTGGAAACACCATATATTTT.

This chain links TRBV4-1 with TRBJ1-5; D uncertain. Germline CDR1 MGHRA, CDR2 YSYEKL. With 1 base removed from V and 0 bases from J, the gap between germline ends came to 7 bases. This CDR3 contains 15 residues. The CDR3 DNA sequence: TGCGCCAGCAGCCAAGTCACAGCTAGCAATCAGCCCCAGCATTTT. This translates into CASSQVTASNQPQHF.

The chain has TRBV7-2 and TRBJ2-2; D is ambiguous. Germline CDR1 reads SGHTA; CDR2 reads FQGNSA. The germline V and J ends were trimmed by 6 bases and 2 bases, with 10 bases remaining between them. This CDR3 region has 14 residues. The CDR3 region is CASSSGFNTGELFF. DNA of the CDR3: TGTGCCAGCAGTTCCGGGTTTAACACCGGGGAGCTGTTTTTT. Supplemented by reference TRBV7-2 and TRBJ2-2, the full variable domain reads GAGVSQSPSNKVTEKGKDVELRCDPISGHTALYWYRQSLGQGLEFLIYFQGNSAPDKSGLPSDRFSAERTGGSVSTLTIQRTQQEDSAVYLCASSSGFNTGELFFGEGSRLTVL.

This chain links TRBV7-9 with TRBJ1-1, with 9 bases lining up with TRBD1. Germline V gives CDR1 SEHNR, CDR2 FQNEAQ (reference sequence). Losses at the gene ends were 5 bases for V and 12 bases for J; bases not matched to a gene: 10. The CDR3 is 13 residues long. The CDR3 is CASSTGTGFISFF. CDR3 DNA: TGTGCCAGCAGCACCGGGACAGGGTTCATATCTTTCTTT.

CDR3 coding DNA: TGTGCCAGTAGTATATCCGGAGAGGGGCCCCAGCATTTT. Its translation: CASSISGEGPQHF. This chain links TRBV19 with TRBJ1-5; D not certain. The V end lost 2 bases, the J end lost 9 bases, and 11 bases lay between the germline ends. This CDR3 has 13 residues. Germline assignment: CDR1 LNHDA and CDR2 SQIVND (reference sequence).

This clone was counted a single time. The chain carries TRBV5-5 and TRBJ1-1; TRBD1 aligns across 10 bases. The CDR3 is 16 residues long. Germline V gene data show CDR1 as SGHKS and CDR2 as YYEKEE (reference sequence). V shed 2 bases, J shed 4 bases, and the junction held 8 bases outside the gene matches. Written as DNA, the CDR3 is TGTGCCAGCAGCTTTATAACGCGGACAGGGGGCACTGAAGCTTTCTTT. Protein sequence: CASSFITRTGGTEAFF.

The chain combines TRBV7-8 with TRBJ2-5; 13 bases are shared with TRBD2. The CDR3 contains 16 residues. Germline V CDR1 and CDR2: SGHVS, FQNEAQ. V trimming: 5 bases; J trimming: 0 bases; junction bases outside the gene matches: 3. The DNA of the CDR3 is TGTGCCAGCAGCCTTGGACTAGCGGGGGACCAAGAGACCCAGTACTTC. It is translated as CASSLGLAGDQETQYF. Full variable domain (rest looked up from reference TRBV7-8 and TRBJ2-5): GAGVSQSPRYKVAKRGQDVALRCDPISGHVSLFWYQQALGQGPEFLTYFQNEAQLDKSGLPSDRFFAERPEGSVSTLKIQRTQQEDSAVYLCASSLGLAGDQETQYFGPGTRLLVL.

This chain connects TRBV5-1 to TRBJ1-1, with 7 bases that match TRBD1. The CDR3 is 13 amino acids. CDR1 and CDR2 from the germline V gene are SGHRS and YFSETQ. V lost 2 bases, J lost 12 bases, and 10 bases stayed unmatched. CDR3 DNA sequence: TGCGCCAGCAGCTTAAGGACAGGCGATTTTCCTTTCTTT. Protein sequence: CASSLRTGDFPFF.

The V gene is TRBV2, the J gene TRBJ1-2; tentative D call: TRBD1 (6 bases). The CDR3 runs to 12 residues. Germline-derived CDR1 and CDR2 are SNHLY and FYNNEI. V lost 5 bases and J 3 bases, leaving 7 bases between the germline ends. The CDR3 DNA is TGTGCCAGCAGTTGGACAGACTATGGCTACACCTTC. It is translated as CASSWTDYGYTF. Full variable domain (rest looked up from reference TRBV2 and TRBJ1-2): EPEVTQTPSHQVTQMGQEVILRCVPISNHLYFYWYRQILGQKVEFLVSFYNNEISEKSEIFDDQFSVERPDGSNFTLKIRSTKLEDSAMYFCASSWTDYGYTFGSGTRLTVV.

The sample holds one count of this clone. The V gene is TRBV11-2, the J gene TRBJ1-6, with TRBD1 identical over 7 bases. The germline CDR1 and CDR2 sequences are SGHAT and FQNNGV. The CDR3 has 19 amino acids. Losses at the gene ends were 1 base for V and 0 bases for J; bases not matched to a gene: 9. CDR3 residues: CASSLGGQGVGSYNSPLHF. In DNA, the CDR3 is TGTGCCAGCAGCTTAGGTGGTCAGGGGGTAGGCTCCTATAATTCACCCCTCCACTTT.

This chain links TRBV5-1 with TRBJ1-2, with D possibly TRBD1 on 6 matching bases. Trimming removed 2 bases from V and 5 bases from J, with 10 bases in between. This CDR3 comprises 13 residues. Germline CDR1 reads SGHRS; CDR2 reads YFSETQ. Here the CDR3 reads CASSFAGAYGYTF. CDR3 sequence (DNA): TGCGCCAGCAGCTTTGCAGGGGCATATGGCTACACCTTC.

The chain has TRBV19 and TRBJ1-5; D is uncertain. The CDR3 is 12 residues long. Germline loops: CDR1 LNHDA, CDR2 SQIVND (reference sequence). Trimming shortened V by 5 bases and J by 4 bases, and 6 bases separated the two germline ends. The CDR3 DNA sequence: TGTGCCAGTAGTTTGGCAAATCAGCCCCAGCATTTT. The encoded protein is CASSLANQPQHF.

This clone was seen more than once but under ten times. The rearrangement links TRBV29-1 to TRBJ1-2; 11 nucleotides line up with TRBD1. Germline V gene lookup returns CDR1 SQVTM and CDR2 ANQGSEA. This CDR3 contains 12 residues. V dropped 7 bases and J dropped 8; count of bases not matched to a gene: 6. The CDR3 sequence is CSARTGGLGYTF. CDR3 nucleotide sequence: TGCAGCGCAAGGACAGGGGGCTTGGGCTACACCTTC.

The chain recombines TRBV9 with TRBJ2-1; no clear D gene. Trimming removed 5 bases at V and 0 bases at J, with 12 bases between. The CDR3 is 15 residues long. The germline V gene encodes CDR1 SGDLS and CDR2 YYNGEE. This chain's CDR3 is CASSRTQISYNEQFF. CDR3 in DNA: TGTGCCAGCAGTCGTACACAAATCTCCTACAATGAGCAGTTCTTC. The variable domain in full, with the rest retrieved from reference TRBV9 and TRBJ2-1, is DSGVTQTPKHLITATGQRVTLRCSPRSGDLSVYWYQQSLDQGLQFLIQYYNGEERAKGNILERFSAQQFPDLHSELNLSSLELGDSALYFCASSRTQISYNEQFFGPGTRLTVL.

This clone has a single count. V and J are TRBV18 and TRBJ2-7; the D is unclear. The germline V and J ends were trimmed by 0 bases and 3 bases, with 6 bases remaining between them. This CDR3 has 13 amino acids. Germline CDR1 and CDR2: KGHSH and LQKENI. The chain's CDR3 is CASSPPASYEQYF. The CDR3 DNA is TGTGCCAGCTCACCACCGGCCAGCTACGAGCAGTACTTC.

V usage is TRBV6-1 and J usage is TRBJ1-2, with 8 nucleotides matching TRBD1. The CDR3 is 16 amino acids. V was pared by 4 bases and J by 4 bases, with 11 bases of the junction left unmatched. CDR1 MNHNS and CDR2 SASEGT come from the germline V gene. The CDR3 region has the DNA TGTGCCAGCAGTGCTCAGGGGGCTATGGGTGGCTATGGCTACACCTTC. The encoded protein is CASSAQGAMGGYGYTF.

This chain connects TRBV7-6 to TRBJ2-1; TRBD2 matches at 11 bases. V gave up 5 bases and J gave up 4 bases; unmatched junction bases: 4. Germline lookup yields CDR1 SGHVS and CDR2 FNYEAQ. This CDR3 spans 15 amino acids. CDR3 DNA sequence: TGTGCCAGCAGCCCACTAGCGGGGGAGTACAATGAGCAGTTCTTC. It encodes CASSPLAGEYNEQFF.